This T cell receptor (beta chain) was captured in a study of T cell clonotyping in hematopoietic cell transplantation. Study-wide findings and caveats: Higher Inverse Simpson Index values in graft donor and pretransplant recipient predicted broader posttransplant TCR diversity.

Generated by immunoSEQ multiplex PCR, the TCRdb table keeps only in-frame clones and is missing some. The repertoire holds about 19,000 clones, with approximately 80% as singletons. With respect to this clone: Its antigen is currently unknown.

The length of the CDR3 is 15 residues. The J segment lost 4 bases and the V segment lost 3 bases, leaving 9 bases of the junction unmatched. Germline CDR1 is GTSNPN and CDR2 is SVGIG (reference sequence). Sequencing was carried out using peripheral blood mononuclear cells. This sequence joins TRBV30 and TRBJ1-5; 7 bases line up with TRBD1. The receptor was derived from a man aged 55 to 70 in good health. Some clones in this sample may be carry-over from other donors' samples. CDR3 region: CAWSPGGQPNQPQHF. The CDR3 region has the DNA TGTGCCTGGAGCCCCGGGGGACAGCCTAATCAGCCCCAGCATTTT.